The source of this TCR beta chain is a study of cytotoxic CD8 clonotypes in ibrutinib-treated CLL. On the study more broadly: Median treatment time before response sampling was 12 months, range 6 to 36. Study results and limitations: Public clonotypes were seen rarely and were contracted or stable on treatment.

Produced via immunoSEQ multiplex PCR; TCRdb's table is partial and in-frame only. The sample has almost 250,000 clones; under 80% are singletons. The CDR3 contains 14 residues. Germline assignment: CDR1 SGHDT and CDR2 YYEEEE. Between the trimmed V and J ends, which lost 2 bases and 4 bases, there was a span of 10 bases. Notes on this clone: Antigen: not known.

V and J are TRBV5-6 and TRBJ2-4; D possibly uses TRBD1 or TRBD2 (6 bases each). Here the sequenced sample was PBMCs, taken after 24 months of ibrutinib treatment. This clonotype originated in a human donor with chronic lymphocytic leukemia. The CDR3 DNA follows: TGTGCCAGCAGCTTCTTAGGGGGGAAAAACATTCAGTACTTC. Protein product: CASSFLGGKNIQYF. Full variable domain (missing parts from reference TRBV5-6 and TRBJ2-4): DAGVTQSPTHLIKTRGQQVTLRCSPKSGHDTVSWYQQALGQGPQFIFQYYEEEERQRGNFPDRFSGHQFPNYSSELNVNALLLGDSALYLCASSFLGGKNIQYFGAGTRLSVL.